This is a list of T cell receptor beta chains from one sample in a study of blood T cell repertoires in COVID-19. The method was immunoSEQ multiplex PCR; TCRdb's version includes in-frame clones alone and lacks a portion of them. Among roughly 150,000 clones listed, around 81% were seen once. Sequenced input: peripheral blood. The receptors shown here come from a man aged 55-75 years with active or convalescent COVID-19. CDR3s include the opening cysteine and the closing phenylalanine or tryptophan. Fields, in order: D gene, V gene, J gene, clone size, CDR3 DNA, CDR3 protein. D genes are given only for firm matches. Clone size appears in some rows only: once, few, many, or a class for an expanded clone.

.	TRBV7-2	TRBJ2-3	.	TGTGCCAGCAGCGAGAGGGCTTATACGCAGTATTTT	CASSERAYTQYF
.	TRBV6-1	TRBJ1-5	few	TGTGCCAGCAGTGAAATGGGCCAATATAGCAATCAGCCCCAGCATTTT	CASSEMGQYSNQPQHF
.	TRBV5-1	TRBJ1-1	.	TGCGCCAGCAGCTTGGCCCCGGTGAACACTGAAGCTTTCTTT	CASSLAPVNTEAFF
TRBD2	TRBV13	TRBJ2-7	.	TGTGCCAGCCGTAAGACTAGCGGGGCCTACGAGCAGTACTTC	CASRKTSGAYEQYF
TRBD2	TRBV7-3	TRBJ2-1	.	TGTGCCAGCAGCTCAGCGGGGCTGAACAATGAGCAGTTCTTC	CASSSAGLNNEQFF
TRBD2	TRBV5-6	TRBJ2-7	once	TGTGCCAGCAGCTCGGGACTAGCGGGGGACTACGAGCAGTACTTC	CASSSGLAGDYEQYF
.	TRBV3-1/TRBV3-2	TRBJ1-1	.	TGTGCCAGCAGCCAAGTGGCGGGCCCGACTGAAGCTTTCTTT	CASSQVAGPTEAFF
TRBD1	TRBV5-6	TRBJ1-4	.	TGTGCCAGCAGCTTGGCCAAGACGTCAGGGGGCGAAAAACTGTTTTTT	CASSLAKTSGGEKLFF
.	TRBV5-1	TRBJ1-2	.	TGCGCCAGCAGCTTAACACTGACTCCTAACTATGGCTACACCTTC	CASSLTLTPNYGYTF
TRBD1	TRBV7-6	TRBJ1-2	.	TGTGCCAGCAGCGAAGGACAGGGGCTCCTGAGTGGCTATGGCTACACCTTC	CASSEGQGLLSGYGYTF
TRBD2	TRBV6-5	TRBJ2-7	.	TGTGCCACCCGGACTAGCGGGGGCCTCGAGCAGTACTTC	CATRTSGGLEQYF
TRBD2	TRBV27	TRBJ2-1	.	TGTGCCAGCAGTTTATCGGGGACTAGCCGTGGGGGGAAGCAGTTCTTC	CASSLSGTSRGGKQFF
TRBD2	TRBV11-2	TRBJ2-3	.	TGTGCCAGCAGCTTAGCGGGGAGGGCCGGCGGCACAGATACGCAGTATTTT	CASSLAGRAGGTDTQYF
.	TRBV28	TRBJ1-4	.	TGTGCCAGTTTCGGCAGGGTGAATGAAAAACTGTTTTTT	CASFGRVNEKLFF
.	TRBV5-1	TRBJ2-1	.	TGCGCCAGCAGAGATCTACCAACAGGGTCCTACAATGAGCAGTTCTTC	CASRDLPTGSYNEQFF
TRBD2	TRBV27	TRBJ2-1	.	TGTGCCAGCAGGACGGGACTAGCGAGATCCAATGAGCAGTTCTTC	CASRTGLARSNEQFF
TRBD1	TRBV11-2	TRBJ1-4	.	TGTGCCAGCAGCGCACGGACAGGGGCTAATGAAAAACTGTTTTTT	CASSARTGANEKLFF
TRBD1	TRBV5-1	TRBJ1-1	few	TGCGCCAGCAGCAAAGGACAGGGTTGGGACACTGAAGCTTTCTTT	CASSKGQGWDTEAFF
TRBD1	TRBV28	TRBJ1-5	.	TGTGCCAGCAGTCCCATCGGGACAGGGAGGGTCGGGCCCCAGCATTTT	CASSPIGTGRVGPQHF
.	TRBV20-1	TRBJ1-1	.	TGCAGTGCTAGTACCGGGGTTGAAGCTTTCTTT	CSASTGVEAFF
.	TRBV2	TRBJ1-2	.	TGTGCCAGCAGGGCAGACACTTTATATGGCTACACCTTC	CASRADTLYGYTF
.	TRBV5-1	TRBJ2-7	.	TGCGCCAGCAGCCTTTCGGGGGTCTATTCCTACGAGCAGTACTTC	CASSLSGVYSYEQYF
TRBD1	TRBV7-2	TRBJ1-5	once	TGTGCCAGCAGCTTAGCGACAGGGGGCAATCAGCCCCAGCATTTT	CASSLATGGNQPQHF
.	TRBV2	TRBJ1-1	.	TGTGCCAGCAGTGAAATGGTGGGCAGGGCTGGCCCTGAAGCTTTCTTT	CASSEMVGRAGPEAFF
TRBD1	TRBV4-1	TRBJ1-4	.	TGCGCCAGCAGCCAGCCCGGACAGGGGACTGAAAAACTGTTTTTT	CASSQPGQGTEKLFF
TRBD1	TRBV15	TRBJ2-2	.	TGTGCCACCAGCAGGGGGGGGACAGGGCGGACCGGGGAGCTGTTTTTT	CATSRGGTGRTGELFF
.	TRBV7-2	TRBJ2-2	.	TGTGCCAGCAGCCACGACTACGGAACCGGGGAGCTGTTTTTT	CASSHDYGTGELFF
TRBD1	TRBV29-1	TRBJ1-1	.	TGCAGCGTTGATGGGGGGGACAGGGCCATGAACACTGAAGCTTTCTTT	CSVDGGDRAMNTEAFF
.	TRBV5-4	TRBJ1-1	.	TGTGCCAGCACCTCTGTGAACGGGGACACTGAAGCTTTCTTT	CASTSVNGDTEAFF
.	TRBV5-6	TRBJ2-1	once	TGTGCCAGCAGCCGGGAACGGGATCAATACTACAATGAGCAGTTCTTC	CASSRERDQYYNEQFF
TRBD1	TRBV7-3	TRBJ1-6	.	TGTGCCAGCAGCCCAGGGACAGGGGGTAATTCACCCCTCCACTTT	CASSPGTGGNSPLHF
.	TRBV19	TRBJ1-5	few	TGTGCCAGTAGTATTACGGTTAGACAGCCCCAGCATTTT	CASSITVRQPQHF
.	TRBV30	TRBJ1-1	once	TGTGCCTGGACGCCGGGCAGGGGGAACACTGAAGCTTTCTTT	CAWTPGRGNTEAFF
.	TRBV5-1	TRBJ2-1	.	TGCGCCAGCAGCTTGGGCTACCCCAACAATGAGCAGTTCTTC	CASSLGYPNNEQFF
TRBD1	TRBV3-1/TRBV3-2	TRBJ1-1	.	TGTGCCAGCACCAGTTTAGGGGGCCCATCGAACACTGAAGCTTTCTTT	CASTSLGGPSNTEAFF
.	TRBV2	TRBJ2-2	.	TGTGCCAGCAGGAGGGGGGGCACCGGGGAGCTGTTTTTT	CASRRGGTGELFF
TRBD1	TRBV9	TRBJ2-7	.	TGTGCCAGCAGCAAGGGACAGGGGGCAGGCGAGCAGTACTTC	CASSKGQGAGEQYF
.	TRBV28	TRBJ1-4	.	TGTGCCAGCCGGGAGGGAGGCCGTGAAAAACTGTTTTTT	CASREGGREKLFF
TRBD1	TRBV6-4	TRBJ2-1	.	TGTGCCAGCAGGAAGGACAGGGCTCACAATGAGCAGTTCTTC	CASRKDRAHNEQFF
TRBD1	TRBV27	TRBJ1-1	.	TGTGCCAGCAGTCAAGGGGGCCGGAACACTGAAGCTTTCTTT	CASSQGGRNTEAFF
.	TRBV5-8	TRBJ2-2	once	TGTGCCAGCAGAAGAGACGGAGACACCGGGGAGCTGTTTTTT	CASRRDGDTGELFF
.	TRBV5-6	TRBJ1-5	.	TGTGCCAGCAGCTTAGGGGAGGCCAATCAGCCCCAGCATTTT	CASSLGEANQPQHF
TRBD1	TRBV5-1	TRBJ2-7	.	TGCGCCAGCAGCTCCGGGACAGGGGGTTACGAGCAGTACTTC	CASSSGTGGYEQYF
TRBD2	TRBV5-1	TRBJ2-3	.	TGCGCCAGCAGCCCCCTAGCGGCAGGCACAGATACGCAGTATTTT	CASSPLAAGTDTQYF
TRBD1	TRBV29-1	TRBJ1-1	.	TGCAGCGCCTTTGGAGGGGGCATCACTGAAGCTTTCTTT	CSAFGGGITEAFF
.	TRBV6-4	TRBJ2-6	.	TGTGCCAGCAGTGCTGGGGAGTCTGGGGCCAACGTCCTGACTTTC	CASSAGESGANVLTF
.	TRBV5-5	TRBJ1-1	few	TGTGCCAGCAGCTTGGGGGTGACAGCGAGCACTGAAGCTTTCTTT	CASSLGVTASTEAFF
.	TRBV2	TRBJ1-5	.	TGTGCCAGCATAGGGGAAAGGAATCAGCCCCAGCATTTT	CASIGERNQPQHF
.	TRBV10-3	TRBJ1-2	once	TGTGCCATCAGCGACAGTAACTATGGCTACACCTTC	CAISDSNYGYTF
.	TRBV29-1	TRBJ2-5	.	TGCAGCGTTGTTGTCCAGGGAGAGACCCAGTACTTC	CSVVVQGETQYF
TRBD1	TRBV6-5	TRBJ1-5	.	TGTGCCAGCAGTTTCGGGACAGGAGCCAACAATCAGCCCCAGCATTTT	CASSFGTGANNQPQHF
TRBD2	TRBV4-2	TRBJ2-3	few	TGTGCCAGCAGCCAAGGGACTAGCGGAGATACGCAGTATTTT	CASSQGTSGDTQYF
TRBD1	TRBV9	TRBJ1-3	.	TGTGCCAGCAGCGTAGCATTTGGAGGGACAGGGGGAAACACCATATATTTT	CASSVAFGGTGGNTIYF
.	TRBV29-1	TRBJ2-7	.	.	CSGVGQGSPYF